These T cell receptor beta chains were read from a single sample in a study of T cell responses to AZD1222 COVID-19 vaccine. The data were produced by immunoSEQ multiplex PCR, yet TCRdb's version contains in-frame clones alone and is incomplete. The sample carries about 86,000 clones, about nine tenths recorded once. Sequencing was performed on peripheral blood, taken 28 days after the second AZD1222 dose. All receptors derive from an adult who received the AZD1222 COVID-19 vaccine. The CDR3 runs from the conserved cysteine through the conserved F or W. The D gene is left open where the match is weak. Clone size, where shown, is once, few, many, or a class for clones that have expanded.

>TRBV7-9|.|TRBJ1-6|.
CASSPGTDYNSPLHF
TGTGCCAGCAGCCCCGGGACCGACTATAATTCACCCCTCCACTTT
>TRBV5-6|TRBD2|TRBJ2-7|.
CASSFPGGGYYEQYF
TGTGCCAGCAGCTTTCCGGGGGGAGGTTACTACGAGCAGTACTTC
>TRBV6-6|.|TRBJ2-1|.
CASSATHLDRPGSSYNEQFF
TGTGCCAGCAGCGCTACCCACCTCGATCGTCCGGGGAGCTCCTACAATGAGCAGTTCTTC
>TRBV6-1|TRBD2|TRBJ2-5|.
CASRTGLAVAEYF
TGTGCCAGCAGGACCGGACTAGCGGTTGCGGAGTACTTC
>TRBV29-1|TRBD1|TRBJ1-4|once
CSVGGQGLSTNEKLFF
TGCAGCGTTGGGGGACAGGGGCTCTCAACTAATGAAAAACTGTTTTTT
>TRBV27|.|TRBJ2-5|.
CASSSTVGLQETQYF
TGTGCCAGCTCCTCGACAGTGGGGTTACAAGAGACCCAGTACTTC
>TRBV2|.|TRBJ1-1|.
CASVGRVPTEAFF
TGTGCCAGCGTAGGGAGAGTACCCACTGAAGCTTTCTTT
>TRBV7-9|TRBD2|TRBJ2-3|once
CASSLAREGRDTQYF
TGTGCCAGCAGCTTAGCTAGGGAGGGCAGAGATACGCAGTATTTT
>TRBV9|.|TRBJ1-2|.
CASSFWDGYTF
TGTGCCAGCAGCTTCTGGGATGGCTACACCTTC
>TRBV29-1|.|TRBJ2-7|few
CSVEINAYEQYF
TGCAGCGTTGAAATAAATGCCTACGAGCAGTACTTC
>TRBV4-2|.|TRBJ2-1|.
CASSQVTGEYNEQFF
TGTGCCAGCAGCCAAGTAACGGGGGAATACAATGAGCAGTTCTTC
>TRBV5-1|.|TRBJ2-1|.
CASRQGNEQFF
TGCGCCAGCAGACAGGGCAATGAGCAGTTCTTC
>TRBV11-2|.|TRBJ1-1|once
CASSSYRGPTEAFF
TGTGCCAGCAGCTCCTATAGGGGTCCCACTGAAGCTTTCTTT
>TRBV6-2/TRBV6-3|.|TRBJ2-1|.
CASSYSPGSSSYNEQFF
TGTGCCAGCAGTTACTCTCCCGGTTCGAGCTCCTACAATGAGCAGTTCTTC
>TRBV7-8|.|TRBJ2-2|.
CASSFGPFAPGELFF
TGTGCCAGCAGCTTCGGGCCCTTTGCCCCCGGGGAGCTGTTTTTT
>TRBV18|.|TRBJ2-5|.
CASSPDIQETQYF
TGTGCCAGCTCACCAGACATCCAAGAGACCCAGTACTTC
>TRBV7-3|.|TRBJ2-3|.
CASSQTGTDTQYF
TGTGCCAGCAGTCAGACCGGCACAGATACGCAGTATTTT
>TRBV6-5|.|TRBJ2-1|once
CASSRTAPNEQFF
TGTGCCAGCAGTCGGACAGCTCCCAATGAGCAGTTCTTC
>TRBV14|.|TRBJ2-7|.
CASSQVPWDGRVYEQYF
TGTGCCAGCAGCCAAGTGCCCTGGGATGGACGCGTCTACGAGCAGTACTTC
>TRBV7-2|.|TRBJ2-7|.
CASSRGRQQYF
TGTGCCAGCAGCCGGGGAAGACAGCAGTACTTC
>TRBV6-4|.|TRBJ1-3|.
CASSGPFSGNTIYF
TGTGCCAGCAGCGGGCCGTTCTCTGGAAACACCATATATTTT
>TRBV4-3|.|TRBJ2-3|.
CASSPRHFDTQYF
TGCGCCAGCAGCCCTCGACATTTTGATACGCAGTATTTT
>TRBV5-1|TRBD1|TRBJ2-1|.
CASSLAGGSNPFF
TGCGCCAGCAGCTTAGCAGGGGGCAGTAATCCGTTCTTC
>TRBV10-3|TRBD1|TRBJ2-7|once
CAISGTGQGGDEQYF
TGTGCCATCAGTGGGACGGGACAGGGAGGCGACGAGCAGTACTTC
>TRBV29-1|.|TRBJ1-1|.
CSVTRGGTEAFF
TGCAGCGTGACTCGGGGGGGCACTGAAGCTTTCTTT
>TRBV3-1/TRBV3-2|.|TRBJ2-7|.
CASSQDSGSGYEQYF
TGTGCCAGCAGCCAAGATAGCGGTTCGGGGTACGAGCAGTACTTC
>TRBV5-4|.|TRBJ2-7|once
CASSLEAGNYEQYF
TGTGCCAGCAGCTTGGAGGCAGGGAACTACGAGCAGTACTTC
>TRBV6-1|TRBD1|TRBJ1-4|.
CASSDTGGAGEKLFF
TGTGCCAGCAGTGATACAGGGGGCGCGGGTGAAAAACTGTTTTTT
>TRBV28|.|TRBJ2-7|.
CASIQGYEQYF
TGTGCCAGCATCCAGGGATACGAGCAGTACTTC
>TRBV9|TRBD2|TRBJ2-5|.
CASSETSGDLPETQYF
TGTGCCAGCAGCGAGACTAGCGGGGACCTCCCGGAGACCCAGTACTTC
>TRBV28|TRBD1|TRBJ2-7|.
CASRLGGIGTVKGQYF
TGTGCCAGCAGACTAGGGGGAATCGGGACAGTGAAGGGGCAGTACTTC
>TRBV28|.|TRBJ1-1|.
CASTGMGGSTEAFF
TGTGCCAGCACCGGAATGGGTGGATCCACTGAAGCTTTCTTT
>TRBV6-5|.|TRBJ1-5|.
CASSLDSNQPQHF
TGTGCCAGCAGCCTGGATAGCAATCAGCCCCAGCATTTT
>TRBV4-1|TRBD1|TRBJ1-5|few
CASSQETGTGNQPQHF
TGCGCCAGCAGCCAAGAAACCGGGACAGGTAATCAGCCCCAGCATTTT
>TRBV6-1|TRBD2|TRBJ2-4|.
CASSETSGGARSKNIQYF
TGTGCCAGCAGTGAGACTAGCGGGGGGGCGAGGTCCAAAAACATTCAGTACTTC
>TRBV4-3|.|TRBJ2-7|once
CASSQAFRGSYEQYF
TGCGCCAGCAGCCAAGCCTTCCGGGGATCTTACGAGCAGTACTTC
>TRBV28|.|TRBJ2-7|.
CASSWGGSGTSEQYF
TGTGCCAGCAGTTGGGGGGGCAGCGGGACGAGCGAGCAGTACTTC
>TRBV18|TRBD1|TRBJ1-5|.
CASSPGTGNSNQPQHF
TGTGCCAGCTCACCCGGGACAGGGAATAGCAATCAGCCCCAGCATTTT
>TRBV7-3|TRBD2|TRBJ2-3|.
CASSLGTSSDTQYF
TGTGCCAGCAGCCTAGGGACTAGTTCAGATACGCAGTATTTT
>TRBV21-1|.|TRBJ2-2|few
CASSKWIRGVNTGELFF
TGTGCCAGCAGCAAATGGATCCGGGGGGTGAACACCGGGGAGCTGTTTTTT
>TRBV5-4|TRBD2|TRBJ2-3|.
CASSFSGASTDTQYF
TGTGCCAGCAGCTTTAGCGGGGCTAGCACAGATACGCAGTATTTT
>TRBV5-1|.|TRBJ1-4|.
CASSLARGGEKLFF
TGCGCCAGCAGCTTGGCCAGGGGAGGTGAAAAACTGTTTTTT
>TRBV3-1/TRBV3-2|.|TRBJ1-5|.
CASSQVGLGQPQHF
TGTGCCAGCAGCCAAGTAGGTTTGGGTCAGCCCCAGCATTTT
>TRBV2|TRBD1|TRBJ1-2|.
CASRDRDREGYTF
TGTGCCAGCAGGGACCGGGACAGGGAGGGCTACACCTTC
>TRBV5-1|TRBD1|TRBJ2-2|.
CASTITGDTGELFF
TGCGCCAGCACCATCACAGGGGACACCGGGGAGCTGTTTTTT
>TRBV3-1/TRBV3-2|TRBD1|TRBJ1-4|.
CASTLSSQGGEKLFF
TGTGCCAGCACCCTCAGCTCTCAGGGGGGGGAAAAACTGTTTTTT
>TRBV29-1|TRBD1|TRBJ1-1|.
CSVRGRDRGPEAFF
TGCAGCGTGAGAGGACGTGACAGGGGGCCCGAAGCTTTCTTT
>TRBV10-3|TRBD2|TRBJ2-1|once
CAISEATSGVVNEQFF
TGTGCCATCAGTGAGGCGACTAGCGGGGTAGTCAATGAGCAGTTCTTC
>TRBV9|TRBD1|TRBJ1-6|once
CASSGDREDIKPLHF
TGTGCCAGCAGCGGAGACAGGGAGGATATCAAACCCCTCCACTTT
>TRBV4-1|.|TRBJ2-4|.
CASSQGQMSSGWVLAKNIQYF
TGCGCCAGCAGCCAAGGCCAGATGTCCAGCGGGTGGGTTCTAGCCAAAAACATTCAGTACTTC
>TRBV24-1|.|TRBJ2-7|.
CATSDSGTASYEQYF
TGTGCCACCAGTGATTCCGGGACGGCCTCCTACGAGCAGTACTTC
>TRBV23-1|.|TRBJ1-1|.
CASSPTQSRTMGCTEAFF
TGCGCCAGCAGTCCGACCCAATCGCGGACAATGGGATGCACTGAAGCTTTCTTT
>TRBV6-5|TRBD2|TRBJ2-2|.
CASTEPREGTGELFF
TGTGCCAGCACCGAGCCCAGGGAGGGGACCGGGGAGCTGTTTTTT